This T cell receptor (beta chain) comes out of a study of pediatric ulcerative colitis. Study-wide results and caveats: A couple of rectal clonotypes were found only in ulcerative colitis patients, all of them.

On this clone itself: Its target is not known.

One to two pinch biopsies were taken from the rectum during colonoscopy. Before the diagnostic colonoscopy, ulcerative colitis patients were free of immunosuppressive medication. The survey-level immunoSEQ assay was used. Sequencing depth was up to 500,000 reads per sample. Assay used: immunoSEQ multiplex PCR; TCRdb lists only in-frame clones, some missing. The data hold 17,000 or so clones, with roughly 74% observed a single time. This receptor was obtained from a girl aged 5-17 years with moderate ulcerative colitis. Sequenced input: gut tissue.

CDR3 in DNA: TGTGCCAGCAGCTTGGTTCGAAACACCGGGGAGCTGTTTTTT. Translating it yields CASSLVRNTGELFF. The V call is TRBV7-3, the J call TRBJ2-2, with unresolved D. V was trimmed by 3 bases and J by 2 bases, leaving 7 bases between them. Germline CDR1 reads SGHTA; CDR2 reads FQGTGA. CDR3 size: 14 residues.